The 6 T cell receptor beta chains below were found in one sample sequenced in a study of cytomegalovirus exposure and HLA in healthy donors. This PCR relied on a set of 60 Vbeta primers and 13 Jbeta primers. TCRdb keeps only in-frame clones here, not all; method: immunoSEQ multiplex PCR. The table shows 140,000 or so clones, with 75% to 90% occurring only once. Input material: PBMCs. The receptor set was obtained from a woman aged 25 to 39 in good health and CMV-seronegative.

This clone was detected only a few times. The V and J genes are TRBV7-2 and TRBJ1-2, with D perhaps TRBD1 (6 bases). V was shortened by 3 bases and J by 4 bases, with 9 bases between the two germline ends. This CDR3 comprises 13 residues. Germline V gene data show CDR1 as SGHTA and CDR2 as FQGNSA. The CDR3 region has the DNA TGTGCCAGCAGCTTGGGACAAGTCTATGGCTACACCTTC. Protein sequence: CASSLGQVYGYTF.

This rearrangement joins TRBV7-2 to TRBJ2-3, with D hard to call. Trimming stripped 5 bases from V and 0 bases from J, with 9 bases between. Germline V gene lookup returns CDR1 SGHTA and CDR2 FQGNSA. This CDR3 has 14 residues. The CDR3 is CASSRGLSTDTQYF. CDR3 nucleotide sequence: TGTGCCAGCAGCCGAGGCCTGAGCACAGATACGCAGTATTTT.

This chain links TRBV18 with TRBJ2-5, with 10 positions matching TRBD1. CDR3 length: 16 residues. Germline CDR1 is KGHSH and CDR2 is LQKENI. The ends lost 4 bases at V and 4 bases at J; junction bases unmatched: 9. The CDR3 nucleotides are TGTGCCAGCTCACGACAGGGGGCGCGGATAAGAGAGACCCAGTACTTC. Translating it yields CASSRQGARIRETQYF.

This CDR3 reads CAWSAGGRGTGELFF. CDR3 DNA sequence: TGTGCCTGGAGTGCGGGGGGGCGCGGCACCGGGGAGCTGTTTTTT. This chain connects TRBV30 to TRBJ2-2, with 8 bases that match TRBD2. Germline assignment: CDR1 GTSNPN and CDR2 SVGIG (reference sequence). This CDR3 is 15 amino acids long. With 1 base clipped from V and 4 bases from J, the junction kept 5 bases outside the gene matches.

The chain recombines TRBV27 with TRBJ1-2; 7 positions match TRBD1. CDR1 is MNHEY and CDR2 is SMNVEV in the germline V gene (reference sequence). The junction had 9 bases not matched to a gene; V was cut back by 10 bases and J by 4 bases. This CDR3 spans 13 amino acids. CDR3 nucleotide sequence: TGTGCCACCGGCCCCCGACAGGGCTATGGCTACACCTTC. This codes for CATGPRQGYGYTF.

The chain is built from TRBV6-6 and TRBJ1-4; possible D gene TRBD1, 6 bases. CDR3 length: 14 amino acids. With 11 bases removed from V and 7 bases from J, the gap between germline ends came to 20 bases. Per the germline V gene, CDR1 is MNHNY and CDR2 is SVGAGI (reference sequence). The DNA for the CDR3 is TGTGCCTGCAAGAGGGGGGAGGGTGGTGAAAAACTGTTTTTT. Protein: CACKRGEGGEKLFF.